The TCR beta chain under discussion was sequenced for a study of blood T cell repertoires in COVID-19. Whole-study context: Sources were T cells, B-cell-depleted T cells, or PBMCs; the material itself was cDNA or gDNA.

In the original analysis: Cell counts per sample came from amplifying reference gene primers. The protocol was immunoSEQ multiplex PCR, while the TCRdb copy is restricted to in-frame clones and leaves out a portion. That table supplies the V and J calls and clone size; D and trimming were determined from the DNA. Of 130,000 to 150,000 clones listed, approximately 90% are singletons. There are 15 residues in the CDR3. Germline V lookup: CDR1 MNHEY, CDR2 SVGEGT. V dropped 2 bases and J dropped 4 bases, with 15 bases sitting between them. This sequence joins TRBV6-2 or TRBV6-3 and TRBJ2-7; the D gene is possibly TRBD1 (6 bases). This receptor was obtained from a human donor in a cohort sampled during active COVID-19. Sequenced sample: peripheral blood. DNA of the CDR3: TGTGCCAGCAGTTACGGCAGGGGCCAAGGGTACGAGCAGTACTTC. Protein product: CASSYGRGQGYEQYF.